These T cell receptor beta chains were read from a single sample in a study of shared clonotypes between healthy human individuals. The table came from immunoSEQ multiplex PCR; TCRdb's copy has only in-frame clones and leaves some out. The repertoire consists of about 590,000 clones, with roughly 95% occurring once and the leading ten covering roughly 0.1%. Sequencing was carried out using naive CD8+ T cells sorted from blood. These receptors all stem from a woman under 40 in good health. Each CDR3 is given with its conserved first and last residue. D genes are given only for firm matches.

cdr3_nt cdr3_aa j_call v_call d_call
TGTGCCAGTAGTATGGGGACAGGCGCCTACGAGCAGTACTTC CASSMGTGAYEQYF TRBJ2-7 TRBV19 TRBD1
TGTGCCAGCAGTTTCCGGCTAGCGGGCGACGAGCAGTACTTC CASSFRLAGDEQYF TRBJ2-7 TRBV28 TRBD2
TGTGCCAGCAGTTACGGCCCCGGAAGCTACACCTTC CASSYGPGSYTF TRBJ1-2 TRBV6-5 .
TGTGCCAGCAGATGGGAATACATGAACACTGAAGCTTTCTTT CASRWEYMNTEAFF TRBJ1-1 TRBV28 .
TGCGCCAGCAGGGGACTAGCGGGAGACGAGCAGTACTTC CASRGLAGDEQYF TRBJ2-7 TRBV5-1 TRBD2
TGTGCCATCAGTGAGGGGTACTCCTACGAGCAGTACTTC CAISEGYSYEQYF TRBJ2-7 TRBV10-3 .
TGTGCCAGCTCACCAGGCGGGACCGGGGAGCTGTTTTTT CASSPGGTGELFF TRBJ2-2 TRBV18 .
TGTGCCAGCAGTATGAGACAGGGTCTGAACACTGAAGCTTTCTTT CASSMRQGLNTEAFF TRBJ1-1 TRBV28 TRBD1
TGTGCCAGCAGCTCAGCCTCGAACTACGAGCAGTACTTC CASSSASNYEQYF TRBJ2-7 TRBV4-2 .
TGTGCCAGCAGTTTGGCTGCCAGGGCCACCTACGAGCAGTACTTC CASSLAARATYEQYF TRBJ2-7 TRBV27 .
TGTGCCACCAGCGAGGGGGGAAGGGAAGCTTTCTTT CATSEGGREAFF TRBJ1-1 TRBV15 .
TGCAGCGTTGGCCCAGGGGGCAATTACAATGAGCAGTTCTTC CSVGPGGNYNEQFF TRBJ2-1 TRBV29-1 TRBD1
TGCGCCAGCAGCGGAGGGACAGGGGTGAGCGGGGCCAACGTCCTGACTTTC CASSGGTGVSGANVLTF TRBJ2-6 TRBV4-1 TRBD1
TGTGCCAGCACCCGGATATTGGAGCCCCAGCATTTT CASTRILEPQHF TRBJ1-5 TRBV27 .
TGTGCCAGTAGTAGGGACACCGGGGAGCTGTTTTTT CASSRDTGELFF TRBJ2-2 TRBV19 .
TGTGCCAGCAGCTTAGCCGGGACTTTCAATGAGCAGTTCTTC CASSLAGTFNEQFF TRBJ2-1 TRBV7-9 .
TGTGCCAGCAGTTTAACACTAGCGGAATACAATGAGCAGTTCTTC CASSLTLAEYNEQFF TRBJ2-1 TRBV28 TRBD2
TGTGCCAGCAGCGTAGGAGGGGGCGGGGCTAGCCGCGAGCAGTACTTC CASSVGGGGASREQYF TRBJ2-7 TRBV9 .
TGTGCCAGCAGCCCGGGACTAGCGGGAGGTCGCACCGGGGAGCTGTTTTTT CASSPGLAGGRTGELFF TRBJ2-2 TRBV7-7 TRBD2